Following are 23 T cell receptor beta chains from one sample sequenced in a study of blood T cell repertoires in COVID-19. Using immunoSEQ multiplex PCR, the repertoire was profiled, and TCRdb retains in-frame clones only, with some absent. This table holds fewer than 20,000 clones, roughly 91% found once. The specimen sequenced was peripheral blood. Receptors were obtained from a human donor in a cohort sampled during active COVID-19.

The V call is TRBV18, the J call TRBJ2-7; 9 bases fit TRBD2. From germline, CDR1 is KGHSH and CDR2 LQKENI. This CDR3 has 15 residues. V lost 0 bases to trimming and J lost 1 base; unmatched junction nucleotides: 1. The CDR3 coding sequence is TGTGCCAGCTCACCACCGGGACTAGCTTCCTACGAGCAGTACTTC. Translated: CASSPPGLASYEQYF. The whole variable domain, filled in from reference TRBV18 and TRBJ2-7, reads NAGVMQNPRHLVRRRGQEARLRCSPMKGHSHVYWYRQLPEEGLKFMVYLQKENIIDESGMPKERFSAEFPKEGPSILRIQQVVRGDSAAYFCASSPPGLASYEQYFGPGTRLTVT.

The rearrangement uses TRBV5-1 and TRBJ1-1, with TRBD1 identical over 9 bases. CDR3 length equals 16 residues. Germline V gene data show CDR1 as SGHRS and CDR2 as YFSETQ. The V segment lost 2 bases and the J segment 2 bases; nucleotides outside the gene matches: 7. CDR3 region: CASSLQGASGNTEAFF. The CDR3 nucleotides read TGCGCCAGCAGCTTACAGGGGGCTTCAGGTAACACTGAAGCTTTCTTT.

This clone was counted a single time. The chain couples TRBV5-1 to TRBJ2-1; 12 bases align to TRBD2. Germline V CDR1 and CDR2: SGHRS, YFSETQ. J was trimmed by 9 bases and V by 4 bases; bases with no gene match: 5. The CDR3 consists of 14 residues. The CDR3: CASSRTSGTGEQFF. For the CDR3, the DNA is TGCGCCAGCAGCCGGACTAGCGGGACAGGTGAGCAGTTCTTC. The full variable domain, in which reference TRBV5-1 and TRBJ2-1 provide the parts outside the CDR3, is KAGVTQTPRYLIKTRGQQVTLSCSPISGHRSVSWYQQTPGQGLQFLFEYFSETQRNKGNFPGRFSGRQFSNSRSEMNVSTLELGDSALYLCASSRTSGTGEQFFGPGTRLTVL.

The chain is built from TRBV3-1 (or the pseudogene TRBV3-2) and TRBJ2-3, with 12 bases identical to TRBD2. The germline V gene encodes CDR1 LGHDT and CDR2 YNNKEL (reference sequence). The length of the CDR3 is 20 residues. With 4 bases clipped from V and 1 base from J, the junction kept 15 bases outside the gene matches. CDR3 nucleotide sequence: TGTGCCAGCAGCCCCCCCTCTCGACTAGCGGGAGATTACGGCACAGATACGCAGTATTTT. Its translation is CASSPPSRLAGDYGTDTQYF.

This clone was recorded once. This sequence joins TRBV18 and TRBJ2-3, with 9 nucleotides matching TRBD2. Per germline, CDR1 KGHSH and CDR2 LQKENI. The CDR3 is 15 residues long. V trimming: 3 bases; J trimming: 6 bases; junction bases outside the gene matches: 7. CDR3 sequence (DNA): TGTGCCAGCTCACCTCTCGGACTAGCGTCGGATACGCAGTATTTT. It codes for CASSPLGLASDTQYF.

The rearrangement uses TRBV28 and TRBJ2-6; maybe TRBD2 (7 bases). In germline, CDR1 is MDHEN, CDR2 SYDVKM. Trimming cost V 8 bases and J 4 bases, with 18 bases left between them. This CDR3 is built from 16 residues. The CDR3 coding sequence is TGTGCCAGCCATGGGGGGGGGCCCCTGGGGGCCAACGTCCTGACTTTC. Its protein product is CASHGGGPLGANVLTF.

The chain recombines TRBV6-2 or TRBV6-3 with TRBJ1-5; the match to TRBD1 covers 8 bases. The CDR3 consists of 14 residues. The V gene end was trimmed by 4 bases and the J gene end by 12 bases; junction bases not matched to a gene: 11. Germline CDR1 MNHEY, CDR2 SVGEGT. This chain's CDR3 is CASSSGGRTHLQHF. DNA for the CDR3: TGTGCCAGCAGTTCAGGGGGCCGGACCCATCTCCAGCATTTT.

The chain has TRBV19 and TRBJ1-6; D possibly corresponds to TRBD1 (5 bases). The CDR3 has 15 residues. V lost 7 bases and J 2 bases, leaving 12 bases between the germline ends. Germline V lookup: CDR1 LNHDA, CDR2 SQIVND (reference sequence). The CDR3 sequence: CASIRTGAYNSPLHF. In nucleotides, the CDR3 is TGTGCCAGTATCCGGACGGGGGCCTATAATTCACCCCTCCACTTT.

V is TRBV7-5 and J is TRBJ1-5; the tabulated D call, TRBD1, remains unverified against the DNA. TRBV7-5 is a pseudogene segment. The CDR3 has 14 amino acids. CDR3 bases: TGTGCCAGAAGCGAGGGACAGGGAGGCCAGCCCCAGCATTTT. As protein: CARSEGQGGQPQHF.

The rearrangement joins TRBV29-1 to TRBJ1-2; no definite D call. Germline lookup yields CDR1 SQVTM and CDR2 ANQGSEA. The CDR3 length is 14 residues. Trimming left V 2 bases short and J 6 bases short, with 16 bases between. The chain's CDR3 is CSVEMRGREDGYTF. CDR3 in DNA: TGCAGCGTTGAAATGCGCGGGCGGGAGGATGGCTACACCTTC.

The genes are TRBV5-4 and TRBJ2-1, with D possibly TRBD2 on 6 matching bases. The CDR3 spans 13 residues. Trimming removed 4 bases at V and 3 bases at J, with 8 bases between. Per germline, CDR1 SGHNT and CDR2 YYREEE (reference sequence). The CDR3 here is CASSGDFYNEQFF. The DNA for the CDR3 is TGTGCCAGCAGCGGGGACTTCTACAATGAGCAGTTCTTC.

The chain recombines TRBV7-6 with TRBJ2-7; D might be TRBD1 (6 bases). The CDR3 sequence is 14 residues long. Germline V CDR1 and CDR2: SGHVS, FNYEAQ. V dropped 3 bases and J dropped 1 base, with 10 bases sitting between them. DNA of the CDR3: TGTGCCAGCAGCTTCGGCCAGGGGTCCTACGAGCAGTACTTC. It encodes CASSFGQGSYEQYF.

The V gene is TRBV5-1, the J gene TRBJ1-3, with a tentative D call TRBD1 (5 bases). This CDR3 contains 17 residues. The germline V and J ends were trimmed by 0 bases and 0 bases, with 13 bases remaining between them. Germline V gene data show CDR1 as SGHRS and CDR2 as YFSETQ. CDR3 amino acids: CASSLAAGGGSGNTIYF. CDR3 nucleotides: TGCGCCAGCAGCTTGGCGGCCGGCGGGGGCTCTGGAAACACCATATATTTT.

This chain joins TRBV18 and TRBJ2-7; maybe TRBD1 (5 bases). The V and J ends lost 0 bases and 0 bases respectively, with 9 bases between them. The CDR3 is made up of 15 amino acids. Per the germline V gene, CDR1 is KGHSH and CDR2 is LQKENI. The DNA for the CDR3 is TGTGCCAGCTCACCACCCCAGGGTAACTCCTACGAGCAGTACTTC. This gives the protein CASSPPQGNSYEQYF.

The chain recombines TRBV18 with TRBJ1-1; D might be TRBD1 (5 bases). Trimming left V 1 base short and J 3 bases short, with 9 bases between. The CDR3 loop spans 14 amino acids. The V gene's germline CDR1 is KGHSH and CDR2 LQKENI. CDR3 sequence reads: CASSPRIQDTEAFF. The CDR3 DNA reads TGTGCCAGCTCACCACGGATACAGGACACTGAAGCTTTCTTT.

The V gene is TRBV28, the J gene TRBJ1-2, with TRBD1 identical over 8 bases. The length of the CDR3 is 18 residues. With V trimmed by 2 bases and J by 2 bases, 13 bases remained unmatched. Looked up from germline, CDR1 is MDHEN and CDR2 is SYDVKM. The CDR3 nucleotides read TGTGCCAGCAGTTTACCCCTTCAGGGGGCATTCTCAAACTATGGCTACACCTTC. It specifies CASSLPLQGAFSNYGYTF.

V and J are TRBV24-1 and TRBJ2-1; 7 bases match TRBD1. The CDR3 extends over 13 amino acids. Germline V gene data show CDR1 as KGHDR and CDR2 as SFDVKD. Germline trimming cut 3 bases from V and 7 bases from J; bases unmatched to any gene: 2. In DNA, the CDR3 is TGTGCCACCAGTGATAACAGGGGAAATGAGCAGTTCTTC. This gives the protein CATSDNRGNEQFF.

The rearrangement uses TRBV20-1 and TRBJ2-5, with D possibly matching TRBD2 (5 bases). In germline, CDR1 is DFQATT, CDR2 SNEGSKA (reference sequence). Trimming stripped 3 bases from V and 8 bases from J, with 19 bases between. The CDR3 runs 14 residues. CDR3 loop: CSASLRVGEDTQYF. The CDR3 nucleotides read TGCAGTGCTAGTTTGCGGGTGGGTGAGGATACCCAGTACTTC.

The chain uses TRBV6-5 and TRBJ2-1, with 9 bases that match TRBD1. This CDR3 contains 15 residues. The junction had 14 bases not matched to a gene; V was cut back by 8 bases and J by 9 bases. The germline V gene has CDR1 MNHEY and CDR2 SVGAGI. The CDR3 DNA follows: TGTGCCAGCCACGGGGCGGACAGGGGTAGCATTGAGCAGTTCTTC. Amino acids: CASHGADRGSIEQFF.

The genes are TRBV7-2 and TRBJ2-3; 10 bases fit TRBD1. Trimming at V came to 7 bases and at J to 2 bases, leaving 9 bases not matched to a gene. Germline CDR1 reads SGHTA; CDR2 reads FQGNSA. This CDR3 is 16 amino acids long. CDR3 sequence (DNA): TGTGCCAGCACCCATCCAGGACAGGGGGTCACAGATACGCAGTATTTT. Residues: CASTHPGQGVTDTQYF.

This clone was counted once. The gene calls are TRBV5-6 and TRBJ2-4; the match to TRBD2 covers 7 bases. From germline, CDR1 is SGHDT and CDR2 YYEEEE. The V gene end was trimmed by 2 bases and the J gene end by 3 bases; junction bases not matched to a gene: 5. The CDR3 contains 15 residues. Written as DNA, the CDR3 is TGTGCCAGCAGCTTTAAGCTAGCGGACAAAAACATTCAGTACTTC. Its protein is CASSFKLADKNIQYF.

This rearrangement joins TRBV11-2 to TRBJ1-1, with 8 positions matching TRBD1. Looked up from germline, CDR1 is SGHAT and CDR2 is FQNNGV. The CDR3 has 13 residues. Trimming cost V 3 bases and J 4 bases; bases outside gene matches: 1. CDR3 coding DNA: TGTGCCAGCAGCTTCGGACAGGGCACTGAAGCTTTCTTT. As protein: CASSFGQGTEAFF.

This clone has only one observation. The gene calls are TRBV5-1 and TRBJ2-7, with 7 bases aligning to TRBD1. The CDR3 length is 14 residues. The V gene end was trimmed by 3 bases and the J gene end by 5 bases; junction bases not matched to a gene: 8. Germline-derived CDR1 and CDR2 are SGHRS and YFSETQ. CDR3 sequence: CASSYDRVGDEQYF. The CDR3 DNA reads TGCGCCAGCAGCTATGACAGGGTCGGCGACGAGCAGTACTTC.